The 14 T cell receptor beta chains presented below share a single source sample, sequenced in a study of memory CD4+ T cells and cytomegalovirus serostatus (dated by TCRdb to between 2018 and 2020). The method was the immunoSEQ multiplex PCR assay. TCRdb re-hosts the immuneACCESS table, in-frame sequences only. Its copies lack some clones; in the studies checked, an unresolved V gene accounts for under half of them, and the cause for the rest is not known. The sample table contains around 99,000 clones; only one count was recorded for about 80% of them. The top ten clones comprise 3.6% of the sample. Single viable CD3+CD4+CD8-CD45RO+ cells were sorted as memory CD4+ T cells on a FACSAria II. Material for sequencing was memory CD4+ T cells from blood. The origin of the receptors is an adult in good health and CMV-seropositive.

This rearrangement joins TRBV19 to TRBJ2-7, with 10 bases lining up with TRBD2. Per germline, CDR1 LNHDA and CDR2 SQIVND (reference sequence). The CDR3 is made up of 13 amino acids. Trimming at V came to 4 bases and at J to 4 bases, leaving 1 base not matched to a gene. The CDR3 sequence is CASSRAGGYEQYF. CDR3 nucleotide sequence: TGTGCCAGTAGTAGAGCGGGGGGGTACGAGCAGTACTTC.

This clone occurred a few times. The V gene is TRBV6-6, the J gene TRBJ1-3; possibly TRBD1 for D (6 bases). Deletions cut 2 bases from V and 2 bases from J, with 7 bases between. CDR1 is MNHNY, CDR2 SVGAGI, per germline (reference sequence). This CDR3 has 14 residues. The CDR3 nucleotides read TGTGCCAGCAGTTACGAGGGGGCTGGAAACACCATATATTTT. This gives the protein CASSYEGAGNTIYF.

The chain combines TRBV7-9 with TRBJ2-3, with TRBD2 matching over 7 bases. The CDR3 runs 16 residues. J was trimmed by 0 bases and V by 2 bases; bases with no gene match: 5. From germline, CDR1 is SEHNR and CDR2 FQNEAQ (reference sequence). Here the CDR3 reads CASSLWASGSTDTQYF. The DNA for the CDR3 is TGTGCCAGCAGCTTATGGGCTAGCGGCAGCACAGATACGCAGTATTTT.

The DNA for the CDR3 is TGTGCCAGCTCAACAGAAGGGGCGCTAGGCTATGGCTACACCTTC. Residues: CASSTEGALGYGYTF. The chain couples TRBV18 to TRBJ1-2, with D perhaps TRBD1 (5 bases). Between the trimmed V and J ends, which lost 5 bases and 4 bases, there was a span of 17 bases. The germline V gene encodes CDR1 KGHSH and CDR2 LQKENI. The CDR3 extends over 15 amino acids.

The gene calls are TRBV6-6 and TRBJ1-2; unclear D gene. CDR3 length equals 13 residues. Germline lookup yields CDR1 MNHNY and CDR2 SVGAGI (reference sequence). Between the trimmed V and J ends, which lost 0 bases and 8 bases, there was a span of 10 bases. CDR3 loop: CASSYSNIGGYTF. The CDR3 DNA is TGTGCCAGCAGTTACTCGAATATTGGGGGCTACACCTTC.

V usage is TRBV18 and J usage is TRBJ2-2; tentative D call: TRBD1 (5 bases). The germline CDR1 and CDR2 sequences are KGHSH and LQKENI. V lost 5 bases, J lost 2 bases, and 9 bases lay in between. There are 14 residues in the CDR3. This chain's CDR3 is CASSTDRNTGELFF. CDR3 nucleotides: TGTGCCAGCTCAACCGACAGAAACACCGGGGAGCTGTTTTTT.

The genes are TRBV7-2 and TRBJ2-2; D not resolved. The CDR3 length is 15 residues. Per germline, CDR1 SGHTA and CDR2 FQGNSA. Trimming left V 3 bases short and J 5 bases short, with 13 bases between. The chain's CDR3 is CASSFLTLGTGELFF. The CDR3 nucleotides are TGTGCCAGCAGCTTCTTAACCCTTGGGACCGGGGAGCTGTTTTTT.

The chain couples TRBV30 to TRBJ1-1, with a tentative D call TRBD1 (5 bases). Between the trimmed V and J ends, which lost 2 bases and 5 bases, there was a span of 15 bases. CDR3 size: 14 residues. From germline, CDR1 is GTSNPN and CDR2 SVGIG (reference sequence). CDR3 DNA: TGTGCCTGGAGTTACTCAGGGAGAGAAACTGAAGCTTTCTTT. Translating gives CAWSYSGRETEAFF.

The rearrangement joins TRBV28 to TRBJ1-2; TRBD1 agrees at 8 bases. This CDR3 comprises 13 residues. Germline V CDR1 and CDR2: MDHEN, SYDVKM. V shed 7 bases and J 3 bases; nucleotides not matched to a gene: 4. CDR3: CASIAGGDYGYTF. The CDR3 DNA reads TGTGCCAGCATAGCAGGGGGCGACTATGGCTACACCTTC.

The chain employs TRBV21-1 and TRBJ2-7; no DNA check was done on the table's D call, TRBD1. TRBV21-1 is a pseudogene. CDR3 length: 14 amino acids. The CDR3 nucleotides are TGTGCCAGCGAAAGGGGACATGGAAACTACGAGCAGTACTTC. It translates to CASERGHGNYEQYF.

CDR3 in DNA: TGTGCCAGCAGTGACGGTTCGGACACCATATATTTT. Residues: CASSDGSDTIYF. The rearrangement links TRBV6-1 to TRBJ1-3; D is ambiguous. The length of the CDR3 is 12 residues. Germline values: CDR1 MNHNS, CDR2 SASEGT. Trimming shortened V by 3 bases and J by 8 bases, and 8 bases separated the two germline ends.

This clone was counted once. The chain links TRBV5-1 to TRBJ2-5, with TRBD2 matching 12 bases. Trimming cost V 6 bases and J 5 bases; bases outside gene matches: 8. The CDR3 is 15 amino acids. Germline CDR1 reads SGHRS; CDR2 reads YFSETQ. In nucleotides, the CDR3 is TGCGCCAGCAAAAGACTAGCGGGAGTGCTGGAGACCCAGTACTTC. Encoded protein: CASKRLAGVLETQYF. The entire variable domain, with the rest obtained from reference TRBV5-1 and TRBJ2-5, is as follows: KAGVTQTPRYLIKTRGQQVTLSCSPISGHRSVSWYQQTPGQGLQFLFEYFSETQRNKGNFPGRFSGRQFSNSRSEMNVSTLELGDSALYLCASKRLAGVLETQYFGPGTRLLVL.

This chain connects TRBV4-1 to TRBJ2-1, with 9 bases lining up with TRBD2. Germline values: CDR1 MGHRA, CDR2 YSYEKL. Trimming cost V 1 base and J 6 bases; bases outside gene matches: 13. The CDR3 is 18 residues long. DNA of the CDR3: TGCGCCAGCAGCCAAGCCCCTGAGTCTAGCGGGATCCCCAATGAGCAGTTCTTC. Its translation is CASSQAPESSGIPNEQFF.

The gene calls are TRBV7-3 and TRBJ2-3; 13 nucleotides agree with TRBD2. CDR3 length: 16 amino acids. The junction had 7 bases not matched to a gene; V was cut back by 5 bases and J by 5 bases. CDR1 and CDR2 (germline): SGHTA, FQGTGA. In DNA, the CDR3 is TGTGCCAGCAGCCCCGCAGGACTAGCGGGAGAAGATACGCAGTATTTT. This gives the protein CASSPAGLAGEDTQYF.